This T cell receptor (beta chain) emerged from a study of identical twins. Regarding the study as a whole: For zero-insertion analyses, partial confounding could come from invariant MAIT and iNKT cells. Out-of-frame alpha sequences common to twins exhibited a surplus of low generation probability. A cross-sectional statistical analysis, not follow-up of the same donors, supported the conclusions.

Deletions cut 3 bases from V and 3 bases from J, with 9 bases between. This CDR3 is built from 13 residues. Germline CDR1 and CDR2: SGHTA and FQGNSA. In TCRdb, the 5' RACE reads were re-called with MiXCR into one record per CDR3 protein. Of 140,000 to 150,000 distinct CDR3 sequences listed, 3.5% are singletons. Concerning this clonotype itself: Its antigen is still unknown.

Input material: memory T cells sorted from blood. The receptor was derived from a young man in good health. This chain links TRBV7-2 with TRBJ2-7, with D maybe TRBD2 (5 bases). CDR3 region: CASSFSRGYEQYF. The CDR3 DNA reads TGTGCCAGCAGCTTTTCCCGGGGCTACGAGCAGTACTTC. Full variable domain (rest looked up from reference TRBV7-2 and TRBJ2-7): GAGVSQSPSNKVTEKGKDVELRCDPISGHTALYWYRQSLGQGLEFLIYFQGNSAPDKSGLPSDRFSAERTGGSVSTLTIQRTQQEDSAVYLCASSFSRGYEQYFGPGTRLTVT.